The T cell receptor beta chain under discussion was sequenced for a study of CD8 T cells in ankylosing spondylitis. Notes on this clonotype: Its antigen is unknown.

General study results and limits: Disease-linked clones reportedly showed significant enrichment in matched ankylosing spondylitis synovial fluid. A TCR beta motif of 8 or 9 highly homologous variants appeared characteristic of ankylosing spondylitis blood.

The germline CDR1 and CDR2 sequences are DFQATT and SNEGSKA (reference sequence). The CDR3 runs 15 residues. The junction had 7 bases not matched to a gene; V was cut back by 6 bases and J by 3 bases. TCRdb independently ran MiXCR on the 5' RACE reads; one entry per CDR3 protein. Of around 91,000 distinct CDR3 sequences in the sample, about 9% were seen once. The sequence came from a male donor with ankylosing spondylitis. The specimen sequenced was blood, either unsorted or a sorted T cell fraction (not recorded which). The chain combines TRBV20-1 with TRBJ2-7; 14 positions match TRBD2. The CDR3 DNA is TGCAGTGCCCGAGGGACTAGCGGGAGCAGCTACGAGCAGTACTTC. Amino acid sequence: CSARGTSGSSYEQYF.